This TCR beta chain was found in a study of CD8 T cells in ankylosing spondylitis (dated by TCRdb to the late 2010s). Regarding the study in general: T cell receptor beta repertoires were profiled in healthy donors and ankylosing spondylitis patients so that disease-linked TCR variants could be found. The whole study cohort included over 85 healthy donors and over 20 ankylosing spondylitis patients. Peripheral blood was sampled, and synovial fluid was additionally collected from ankylosing spondylitis patients. Findings and caveats that apply to the study as a whole: The disease-linked clones had a CD8+ phenotype and were found at relatively low frequencies in peripheral blood. Some of the motif variants had been reported before in the synovial fluid and blood of reactive arthritis patients, a finding that suggests common disease-initiation mechanisms. The disease-linked clones were reported as significantly enriched in matched synovial fluid samples from ankylosing spondylitis patients. A TCR beta motif made up of about eight highly homologous amino acid variants appeared to be characteristic of blood from ankylosing spondylitis patients.

Its CDR3 holds 14 amino acids, cysteine through phenylalanine. Only the CDR3 DNA is retained, 42 bases long and in frame from the first base. Here V drops 6 bases and J drops 8 bases, and the junction holds 10 bases not matched to any gene. This clonotype was found many times. Its antigen has not been determined. Base qualities are not recorded, but no much larger clone differs from it by a single base. Data came from an Illumina HiSeq 2500. TCR beta libraries were prepared by quantitative 5'-RACE with molecular barcodes. For the original study's pipeline: A new computational method based on a probabilistic model of VDJ rearrangement was used to identify disease-linked TCR variants. The raw public data were reprocessed by TCRdb itself: fastp quality trimming at Q25, MiXCR clonotype calling, in-frame beta chains only. Entries that share a CDR3 protein sequence are merged under the most common genes and DNA. TCRdb assigned the V and J calls; the authors' analysis was not used. This sample is represented by approximately 140,000 distinct CDR3 sequences; roughly 18% of them were singletons. The ten most abundant clones make up about 30% of the sample.

This receptor was obtained from a male donor with ankylosing spondylitis. The sample taken for sequencing was blood, either unsorted or a sorted T cell fraction (not recorded which). Rearrangement joined TRBV12-3 or TRBV12-4 to TRBJ1-2; 9 of the junction bases match TRBD1. CDR3 reads: CASSPSSTGGGYTF. The sequenced DNA is TGTGCCAGCAGCCCCTCCTCCACAGGGGGCGGCTACACCTTC.